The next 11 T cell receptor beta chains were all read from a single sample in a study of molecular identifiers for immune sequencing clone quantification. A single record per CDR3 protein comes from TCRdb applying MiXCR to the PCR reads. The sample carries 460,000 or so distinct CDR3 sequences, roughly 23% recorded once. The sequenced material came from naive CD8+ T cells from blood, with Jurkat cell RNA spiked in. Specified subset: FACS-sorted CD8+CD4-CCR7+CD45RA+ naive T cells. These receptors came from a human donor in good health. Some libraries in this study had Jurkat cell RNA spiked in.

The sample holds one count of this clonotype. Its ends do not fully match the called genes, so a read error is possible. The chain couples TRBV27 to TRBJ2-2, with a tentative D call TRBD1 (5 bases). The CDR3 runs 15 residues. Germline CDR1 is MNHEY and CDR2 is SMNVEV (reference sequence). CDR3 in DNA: TGTGCCAGCAGTTTAGACAGTTCGAACATCGGGGAGCTGTTTTTT. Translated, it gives CASSLDSSNIGELFF.

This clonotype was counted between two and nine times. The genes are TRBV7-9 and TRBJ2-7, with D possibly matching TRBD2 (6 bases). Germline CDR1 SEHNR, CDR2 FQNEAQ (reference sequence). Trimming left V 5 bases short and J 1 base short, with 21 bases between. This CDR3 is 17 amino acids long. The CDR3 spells CASSVLVGGARSYEQYF. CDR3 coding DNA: TGTGCCAGCAGCGTCCTAGTAGGAGGGGCGAGGTCCTACGAGCAGTACTTC.

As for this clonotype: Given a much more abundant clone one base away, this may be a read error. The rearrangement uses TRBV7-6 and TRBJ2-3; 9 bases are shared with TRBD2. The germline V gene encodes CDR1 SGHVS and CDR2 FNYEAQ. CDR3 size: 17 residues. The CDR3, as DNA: TGTGCCAGCAGCCCCGGCCCTAGCGGGGAAAACACAGATACGCAGTGTTTT. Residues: CASSPGPSGENTDTQCF.

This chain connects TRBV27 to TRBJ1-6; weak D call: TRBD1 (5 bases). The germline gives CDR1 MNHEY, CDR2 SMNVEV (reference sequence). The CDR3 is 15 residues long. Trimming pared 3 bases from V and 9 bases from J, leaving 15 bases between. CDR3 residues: CASSFDSLGLSPLHF. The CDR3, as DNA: TGTGCCAGCAGTTTTGATTCCCTGGGGCTTTCACCCCTCCACTTT.

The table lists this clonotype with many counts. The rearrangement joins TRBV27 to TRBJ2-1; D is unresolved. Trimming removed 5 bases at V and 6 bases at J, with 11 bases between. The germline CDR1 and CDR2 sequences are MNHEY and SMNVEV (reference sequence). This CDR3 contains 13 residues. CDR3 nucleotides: TGTGCCAGCAGTCCGAGCCTGCTCAATGAGCAGTTCTTC. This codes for CASSPSLLNEQFF.

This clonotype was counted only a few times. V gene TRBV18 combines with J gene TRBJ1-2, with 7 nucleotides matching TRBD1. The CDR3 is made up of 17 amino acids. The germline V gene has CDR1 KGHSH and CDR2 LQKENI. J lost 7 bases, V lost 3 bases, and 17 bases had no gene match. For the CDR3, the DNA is TGTGCCAGCTCACCGCCAACCATCCAGACAGGGCAGAGTGGCTACACCTTC. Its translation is CASSPPTIQTGQSGYTF.

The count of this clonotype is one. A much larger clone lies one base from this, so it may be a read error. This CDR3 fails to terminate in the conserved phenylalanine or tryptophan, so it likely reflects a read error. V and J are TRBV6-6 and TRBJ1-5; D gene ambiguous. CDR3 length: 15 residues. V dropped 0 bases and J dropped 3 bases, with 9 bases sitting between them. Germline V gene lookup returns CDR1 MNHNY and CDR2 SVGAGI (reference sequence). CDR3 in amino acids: CASSYSVAVNQPQHS. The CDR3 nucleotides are TGTGCCAGCAGTTACTCGGTGGCGGTCAATCAGCCCCAGCATTCT.

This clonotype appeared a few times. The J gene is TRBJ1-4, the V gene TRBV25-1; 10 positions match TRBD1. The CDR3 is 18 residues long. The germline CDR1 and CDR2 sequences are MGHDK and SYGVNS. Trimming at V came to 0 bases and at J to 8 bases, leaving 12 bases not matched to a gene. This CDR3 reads CASSEYEGQGRFREKLFF. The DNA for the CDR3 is TGTGCCAGCAGTGAATATGAGGGACAGGGGAGGTTTCGAGAAAAACTGTTTTTT.

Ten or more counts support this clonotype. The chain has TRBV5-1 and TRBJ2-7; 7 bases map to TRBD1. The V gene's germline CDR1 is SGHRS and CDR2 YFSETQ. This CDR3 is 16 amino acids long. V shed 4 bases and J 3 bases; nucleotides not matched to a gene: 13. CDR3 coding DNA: TGCGCCAGCAGCCCAAGACGACAGGGTCTAGACTACGAGCAGTACTTC. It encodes CASSPRRQGLDYEQYF.

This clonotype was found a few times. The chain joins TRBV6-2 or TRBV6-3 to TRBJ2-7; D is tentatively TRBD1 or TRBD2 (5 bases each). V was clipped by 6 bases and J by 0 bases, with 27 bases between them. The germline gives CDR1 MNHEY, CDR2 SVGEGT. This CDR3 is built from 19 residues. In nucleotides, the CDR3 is TGTGCCAGCAGCCCTGTACAGGAATGGACTCCTCTAAGCTCCTACGAGCAGTACTTC. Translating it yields CASSPVQEWTPLSSYEQYF.

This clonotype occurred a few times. The CDR3 DNA is TGTGCCAGCAGTCCCTCCTCGACAGGCCAAGAGACCCAGTACTTC. Translating it yields CASSPSSTGQETQYF. The V and J genes are TRBV27 and TRBJ2-5; possible D gene TRBD1, 6 bases. There are 15 residues in the CDR3. The V end was cut by 5 bases, the J end by 1 base, with 14 bases between. Per the germline V gene, CDR1 is MNHEY and CDR2 is SMNVEV (reference sequence).